What follows are 9 T cell receptor beta chains derived from one specimen sequenced in a study of T cell repertoires in cytomegalovirus infection. TCRdb reanalysed the reads using MiXCR and keeps one entry per CDR3 protein. The profile shows about 360,000 distinct CDR3 sequences, roughly 18% of them singletons. The sequenced material came from PBMCs. These receptors originate from a human donor in good health (CMV status not recorded). Some clones in this sample may be carry-over from other donors' samples.

This clonotype was picked up many times. The CDR3, as DNA: TGTGCCAGCAGCTCCTCGGTGGAGCCCCAGCATTTT. Amino acid sequence: CASSSSVEPQHF. The V and J genes are TRBV7-2 and TRBJ1-5; the D is unclear. The CDR3 extends over 12 amino acids. The V and J ends lost 4 bases and 8 bases respectively, with 9 bases between them. Per the germline V gene, CDR1 is SGHTA and CDR2 is FQGNSA.

The table lists this clonotype with many counts. The chain has TRBV5-6 and TRBJ2-1, with 13 bases matching TRBD2. CDR1 is SGHDT, CDR2 YYEEEE, per germline. The CDR3 has 18 amino acids. With V trimmed by 2 bases and J by 2 bases, 7 bases remained unmatched. The CDR3 region is CASSFRTSGRWAYNEQFF. CDR3 sequence (DNA): TGTGCCAGCAGCTTCAGGACTAGCGGGAGATGGGCCTACAATGAGCAGTTCTTC. The whole variable domain, remainder taken from reference TRBV5-6 and TRBJ2-1, is DAGVTQSPTHLIKTRGQQVTLRCSPKSGHDTVSWYQQALGQGPQFIFQYYEEEERQRGNFPDRFSGHQFPNYSSELNVNALLLGDSALYLCASSFRTSGRWAYNEQFFGPGTRLTVL.

This clonotype turned up a few times. The rearrangement links TRBV12-3 or TRBV12-4 to TRBJ1-5; 8 bases line up with TRBD1. The V gene end was trimmed by 8 bases and the J gene end by 0 bases; junction bases not matched to a gene: 6. The CDR3 is 15 amino acids. In DNA form, the CDR3 reads TGTGCCAGCCTTCCGGACAGGGTTAGCAATCAGCCCCAGCATTTT. Encoded protein: CASLPDRVSNQPQHF.

V is TRBV28 and J is TRBJ1-4; D perhaps matches TRBD1 (5 bases). Germline values: CDR1 MDHEN, CDR2 SYDVKM. V lost 5 bases and J lost 8, with 24 bases in between. The CDR3 sequence is 17 residues long. The CDR3 DNA reads as TGTGCCAGCAGTCCTCCAACCGGGACGCCTTTAGGGGAAAAACTGTTTTTT. It encodes CASSPPTGTPLGEKLFF.

The table lists this clonotype with many counts. This sequence joins TRBV15 and TRBJ2-3; the D gene is possibly TRBD2 (6 bases). The V end was cut by 5 bases, the J end by 1 base, with 13 bases between. The germline CDR1 and CDR2 sequences are LNHNV and YYDKDF (reference sequence). The CDR3 totals 15 residues. The CDR3 loop is CATSVTRLGTDTQYF. CDR3 in DNA: TGTGCCACCAGCGTAACGAGACTAGGCACAGATACGCAGTATTTT.

This chain uses TRBV2 with TRBJ2-5, with D unresolved. In germline, CDR1 is SNHLY, CDR2 FYNNEI. This CDR3 contains 12 residues. V lost 4 bases and J lost 5, with 8 bases in between. The CDR3 reads CASSVDAETQYF. The CDR3 coding sequence is TGTGCCAGCAGTGTAGACGCCGAGACCCAGTACTTC.

The V call is TRBV20-1, the J call TRBJ1-2; no clear D. Between the trimmed V and J ends, which lost 3 bases and 12 bases, there was a span of 20 bases. CDR3 length equals 13 residues. Germline V gene data show CDR1 as DFQATT and CDR2 as SNEGSKA (reference sequence). CDR3 loop: CSARFSGRRTDTF. The CDR3 DNA is TGCAGTGCTAGGTTTTCGGGCAGGAGAACAGACACCTTC.

The chain uses TRBV2 and TRBJ2-1; 8 nucleotides line up with TRBD2. The CDR3 has 18 residues. V was pared by 3 bases and J by 4 bases, with 14 bases of the junction left unmatched. The V gene's germline CDR1 is SNHLY and CDR2 FYNNEI. The CDR3 nucleotides are TGTGCCAGCAGTGAGGGGAGACTAGCGATCCTGGGTTACAATGAGCAGTTCTTC. It specifies CASSEGRLAILGYNEQFF.

There are many counts of this clonotype. This chain uses TRBV7-8 with TRBJ1-1; TRBD1 might be the D (5 bases). Trimming shortened V by 5 bases and J by 4 bases, and 14 bases separated the two germline ends. Germline CDR1 and CDR2: SGHVS and FQNEAQ. The CDR3 consists of 14 residues. The CDR3 coding sequence is TGTGCCAGCAGCCGACCGGGACTTCCCACTGAAGCTTTCTTT. This codes for CASSRPGLPTEAFF.